The 12 T cell receptor beta chains presented below share a single source sample, sequenced in a study of CD8+ T cells in alopecia areata. CD4, CD8alpha, NKG2D, NKG2ACE and other markers guided sorting of pooled cutaneous lymph node cells. Extracted from the samples, RNA was reverse transcribed into cDNA to serve as the sequencing template. Clones were read by immunoSEQ multiplex PCR, and TCRdb kept only the in-frame ones, dropping some. The sample has about 300,000 clones, none seen only once; the top ten hold around 1.2%. The source material was CD4+ T cells sorted from a lymph node. The receptors derive from a C3H/HeJ mouse with alopecia areata. The strain's MHC: H2-k.

Turning to this clone: The germline and genes are mouse ones. Coverage ceases 4 residues before the CDR3 finishes, and the germline J gene fills in the end. The chain links TRBV1 to TRBJ2-3; the D is unclear. The length of the CDR3 is 15 residues. Germline assignment: CDR1 NSQYPW and CDR2 LRSPGD (reference sequence). Trimming cost V 2 bases and J 0 bases, with 9 bases left between them. The CDR3: CTCSAWQTSAETLYF. Incomplete CDR3 DNA: TGCACCTGCAGTGCATGGCAGACTAGTGCAGAA.

Note on this clone: Genes here carry mouse names. The sequence runs out 4 residues before the end of the CDR3; the remainder is reconstructed from the germline J gene. Other DNA sequences in the same sample also yield this CDR3. V is TRBV13-3 and J is TRBJ2-7; D is ambiguous. This CDR3 contains 12 residues. Per germline, CDR1 NNHDY and CDR2 SYVADS. The DNA read from the CDR3 is TGTGCCAGCAGTGACAGGCAGTAT. Translated: CASSDRQY. The CDR3 in full is CASSDRQYEQYF.

The sample holds many counts of this clone. The listed genes are named as in mouse. The CDR3 end falls 4 residues outside the read, so it is completed with the germline J gene. The rearrangement links TRBV12-1 to TRBJ1-2, with D maybe TRBD1 (6 bases). CDR1 is SGHSN, CDR2 HYEKVE, per germline. The CDR3 has 13 amino acids. V lost 3 bases, J lost 1 base, and 8 bases lay in between. Incomplete CDR3 DNA: TGTGCCAGCTCTTGGGACAAAAACTCC. As protein: CASSWDKNS. The full CDR3 protein is CASSWDKNSDYTF.

Ten or more counts support this clone. Mouse gene names and germline throughout. The sequenced fragment ends 4 residues before the CDR3 boundary, so the rest is inferred from the germline J gene. Other DNA sequences in the same sample also yield this CDR3. J is TRBJ1-2 and V is TRBV12-1; D possibly corresponds to TRBD1 (6 bases). Trimming left V 4 bases short and J 4 bases short, with 9 bases between. The length of the CDR3 is 12 residues. Germline V gene lookup returns CDR1 SGHSN and CDR2 HYEKVE. Partial CDR3 DNA: TGTGCCAGCTCGCTCAGGGGCTCC. It yields the protein CASSLRGS. The complete CDR3 protein is CASSLRGSDYTF.

This clone was seen more than once but under ten times. Gene names are mouse gene names. The read halts 4 residues ahead of the CDR3 end, with the missing end drawn from the germline J gene. This rearrangement joins TRBV3 to TRBJ2-5; D possibly corresponds to TRBD1 (6 bases). CDR3 size: 15 residues. CDR1 and CDR2 from the germline V gene are SNHLY and FYNGKV (reference sequence). V was pared by 4 bases and J by 0 bases, with 11 bases between. The CDR3 loop reads CASSSRDINQDTQYF. The covered CDR3 bases are TGTGCCAGCAGCTCTCGGGACATTAACCAAGAC.

This clone was found a few times. Gene names refer to mouse genes. The read finishes 4 residues shy of the CDR3 end, and the germline J gene is used to complete it. The rearrangement joins TRBV19 to TRBJ2-2, with 9 bases matching TRBD2. V was clipped by 4 bases and J by 4 bases; unmatched bases: 8. CDR3 length equals 16 residues. Germline-derived CDR1 and CDR2 are FNHDT and SITEND (reference sequence). The sequenced part of the CDR3 DNA is TGTGCCAGCAGTTCCCATGGGGGGGCAAGCACCGGG. This sequence encodes CASSSHGGASTG. The whole CDR3 reads CASSSHGGASTGQLYF.

There are a few counts of this clone. Genes and germline are mouse. Sequencing ends 4 residues short of the CDR3 end; the germline J gene provides the rest. V is TRBV13-1 and J is TRBJ1-1; 8 bases line up with TRBD1. The CDR3 covers 13 residues. The V gene's germline CDR1 is NSHNY and CDR2 SYGAGN. V lost 6 bases to trimming and J lost 0 bases; unmatched junction nucleotides: 1. The CDR3 DNA, read in part, is TGTGCCAGCATGGGACAGGCAAACACA. Its protein product is CASMGQANT. The entire CDR3 protein reads CASMGQANTEVFF.

A word on this clone: The germline and genes are mouse ones. The CDR3 goes on 4 residues after the read ends, and that part is filled in from the germline J gene. The chain carries TRBV29 and TRBJ2-5, with D hard to call. CDR3 length: 14 residues. The germline V gene has CDR1 MSHET and CDR2 SYDVDS. Trimming stripped 2 bases from V and 2 bases from J, with 8 bases between. CDR3 DNA, as far as it was read: TGTGCTAGCAGTTTACAGACAATCCAAGAC. Its protein product is CASSLQTIQD. The whole CDR3 is CASSLQTIQDTQYF.

This clone has a handful of counts. Each gene name is a mouse one. The read stops 4 residues short of the end of the CDR3; the missing end is completed from the germline J gene. This chain uses TRBV14 with TRBJ2-5; TRBD2 matches at 7 bases. V was clipped by 0 bases and J by 3 bases; unmatched bases: 10. Germline V lookup: CDR1 SGHDT, CDR2 FRDEAV. CDR3 length: 17 residues. This chain's CDR3 is CASSFYPGVWGQDTQYF. The CDR3 bases that were read are TGTGCCAGCAGTTTCTACCCCGGCGTCTGGGGGCAAGAC.

In its sample, this clone was seen a few times. Genes here carry mouse names. Coverage ceases 4 residues before the CDR3 finishes, and the germline J gene fills in the end. The J gene is TRBJ2-3, the V gene TRBV19, with 8 bases aligning to TRBD1. The length of the CDR3 is 14 residues. Germline CDR1 reads FNHDT; CDR2 reads SITEND (reference sequence). The V segment lost 6 bases and the J segment 1 base; nucleotides outside the gene matches: 4. The chain's CDR3 is CASTPQGGAETLYF. CDR3 DNA, as far as it was read: TGTGCCAGCACCCCACAGGGGGGTGCAGAA.

This clone occurred a few times. Gene names refer to mouse genes. The read falls 4 residues short of the CDR3 end, and the missing part is taken from the germline J gene. In the same sample, other DNA sequences code for this CDR3. V is TRBV13-2 and J is TRBJ2-1; tentative D call: TRBD1 (6 bases). This CDR3 contains 15 residues. Germline values: CDR1 NNHNN, CDR2 SYGAGS (reference sequence). The V end was cut by 0 bases, the J end by 1 base, with 8 bases between. The sequenced part of the CDR3 DNA is TGTGCCAGCGGTGATGAGGGACAAAACTATGCT. This sequence encodes CASGDEGQNYA. The entire CDR3 is CASGDEGQNYAEQFF.

This clone was observed a few times. Germline and genes here are mouse. Partial CDR3 DNA: TGTGCCAGCGGTGATCCCGGGACAAATAATTCGCCC. Protein product: CASGDPGTNNSP. The whole CDR3 sequence reads CASGDPGTNNSPLYF. This rearrangement joins TRBV13-2 to TRBJ1-6, with D possibly matching TRBD1 (6 bases). Coverage ceases 3 residues before the CDR3 finishes, and the germline J gene fills in the end. TRBJ1-6 carries the ORF label, with uncertain function. V dropped 1 base and J dropped 5 bases, with 10 bases sitting between them. The CDR3 runs to 15 residues. Germline loops: CDR1 NNHNN, CDR2 SYGAGS (reference sequence).